Given below is one TCR beta chain in context. Antigen unknown. The naive CD8 subset, CD45RO-negative cells positively selected for CCR7, excluded terminally differentiated effector memory CD45RA+ cells. Measured with immunoSEQ multiplex PCR; TCRdb has only the in-frame clones, and not every one. The sample consists of over 2 million clones, over 85% of them appearing once. The sample comes from a study of shared clonotypes between healthy human individuals. Study findings and constraints: The donor pool, a small one, limited the genetic and exposure-history diversity represented.

V lost 0 bases, J lost 4 bases, and 7 bases stayed unmatched. In germline, CDR1 is SGHAT, CDR2 FQNNGV. This CDR3 contains 17 residues. V usage is TRBV11-2 and J usage is TRBJ2-1; TRBD1 aligns across 9 bases. The sequenced sample consisted of naive CD8+ T cells sorted from blood. The sequence was collected from a man in his late teens or twenties in good health. The CDR3 here is CASSLDSRTGEYNEQFF. The CDR3 coding sequence is TGTGCCAGCAGCTTAGATTCCCGGACAGGGGAATACAATGAGCAGTTCTTC.